Listed below are T cell receptor beta chains from one sample, sequenced in a study of PD-1 blockade in classical Hodgkin lymphoma. Some clones are missing from TCRdb's copy, which holds only in-frame ones; the method was immunoSEQ multiplex PCR. The sample has 90,000 to 110,000 clones, about nine tenths seen once; the top ten hold 15% to 20%. This material consisted of peripheral blood mononuclear cells (PBMCs), taken before the fourth cycle of nivolumab. The receptors come from a human donor with classical Hodgkin lymphoma. Each CDR3 is given without its conserved first and last residue. Each record gives: V gene, J gene, CDR3 protein.

TRBV7-9,TRBJ2-7,ASSLAYNIVDEQY
TRBV29-1,TRBJ2-3,SVEGGRVGTDTQY
TRBV6-4,TRBJ1-2,ASSDSGRNGYT
TRBV25-1,TRBJ1-5,ASRQGGLNQPQH
TRBV6-5,TRBJ2-7,ASSYDLPGEQY
TRBV5-1,TRBJ2-1,ASSPGLDSYNEQF
TRBV6-5,TRBJ1-4,ASSQGGVGEKLF
TRBV27,TRBJ1-2,ASSFRVSGPNRFYGYT
TRBV5-1,TRBJ1-2,ASSKQTGGAGGYT
TRBV4-3,TRBJ2-1,ASSQGVRGGIHNEQF
TRBV30,TRBJ1-2,AWSGTGARIWYGYT
TRBV27,TRBJ1-1,ASSLYRDLNTEAF
TRBV7-2,TRBJ2-6,ASSFLQGHPSGANVLT
TRBV5-1,TRBJ2-3,ASSFGGNPDTQY
TRBV10-3,TRBJ2-7,AISDPGMGYEQY
TRBV5-4,TRBJ1-3,ASSSYTGNTIY
TRBV28,TRBJ2-3,ASSPISVEDTQY
TRBV5-1,TRBJ1-3,ASSLAAGVGNTIY
TRBV20-1,TRBJ2-1,SASRGDEQF
TRBV5-4,TRBJ2-7,ASSSAGGFYEQY
TRBV7-9,TRBJ2-7,ASSRQGEQY
TRBV29-1,TRBJ2-1,SVEEGRGLSYNEQF
TRBV30,TRBJ2-7,AGRDGSYEQY
TRBV5-1,TRBJ1-1,ASSRGQNTEAF
TRBV6-6,TRBJ2-7,ASSPNKLLAQQY
TRBV6-5,TRBJ1-1,ASSYEGGSEAF
TRBV2,TRBJ2-1,ASMGLAGRNEQF
TRBV2,TRBJ2-2,ASRETSNTGELF
TRBV6-1,TRBJ1-5,ASSGSVGGAAQPQH
TRBV19,TRBJ2-7,ASSIERVSSYEQY
TRBV15,TRBJ2-2,ATRDQDTGELF
TRBV2,TRBJ1-5,ASYGGANQPQH
TRBV7-2,TRBJ1-1,ASSHRGQGGTEAF
TRBV7-9,TRBJ1-2,ASSSTVGQSNYGYT
TRBV4-1,TRBJ1-5,ASSPTGRNQPQH
TRBV7-9,TRBJ2-2,ASSASARSGELF
TRBV30,TRBJ1-2,AWTFKDRDVTGYT
TRBV11-2,TRBJ2-7,ASSQPKQTSGTWFEQY
TRBV2,TRBJ2-5,ASSEWQGAFRETQY
TRBV5-1,TRBJ2-5,ASSPGSGTLWETQY
TRBV6-1,TRBJ1-2,ASNPGWGHGYGYT
TRBV5-1,TRBJ2-1,ASSLVGTGYNEQF
TRBV6-5,TRBJ1-3,ASSYRTAGNTIY
TRBV5-4,TRBJ1-1,ASSQLLGRTEAF
TRBV4-1,TRBJ2-7,ASSPSQGPYEQY
TRBV5-5,TRBJ1-4,ASSISPGDDEKLF
TRBV30,TRBJ1-1,AWSVTGDTEAF
TRBV20-1,TRBJ1-2,SARADGYT
TRBV7-9,TRBJ2-7,ASSPFANPYEQY
TRBV21-1,TRBJ2-7,ASSVLKREGRNSSYEQY
TRBV29-1,TRBJ2-4,SVGQGLAKNIQY
TRBV5-1,TRBJ2-1,ASSLDASGSVTEQF
TRBV4-3,TRBJ2-6,ASSQESGNSGANVLT
TRBV28,TRBJ1-3,ASSEGTGRNTIY
TRBV5-6,TRBJ1-2,ASSLLPDYGYT